The next 15 T cell receptor beta chains were all read from a single sample in a study of blood T cells in healthy people across ages (dated by TCRdb to between 2014 and 2016). Library prep was done by 5' RACE. Sequencing relied on an Illumina HiSeq 2500. A second about 7 to 12 cycle PCR used a sample-barcoded 5' primer and a J-beta primer mix. The public reads were reprocessed in TCRdb via fastp at Q25 and MiXCR, keeping in-frame beta chains. Entries that share a CDR3 protein sequence are merged under the most common genes and DNA. In all, the sample holds over a million distinct CDR3 sequences, and under 45% of those were seen once. Of the sample, approximately 17% is held by the ten largest clones. Sequencing used blood. Source of these receptors: a woman aged 55-69 years in good health.

The chain employs TRBV5-1 and TRBJ2-1; D is unclear. CDR1 is SGHRS, CDR2 YFSETQ, per germline. V shed 4 bases and J shed 0 bases, with 11 bases lying between them. The CDR3 has 15 amino acids. CDR3 bases: TGCGCCAGCAGCCGGAGAGAAAGCTCCTACAATGAGCAGTTCTTC. As protein: CASSRRESSYNEQFF.

CDR3 DNA sequence: TGTGCCAGCAGCATAAGGTCATTTCCGGGACAGGAGATCTACGAGCAGTACTTC. It specifies CASSIRSFPGQEIYEQYF. This chain joins TRBV6-2 or TRBV6-3 and TRBJ2-7, with 8 bases lining up with TRBD1. Germline CDR1 and CDR2: MNHEY and SVGEGT. The CDR3 is 18 residues long. V was clipped by 6 bases and J by 3 bases; unmatched bases: 19.

This clonotype was detected ten times or more. This chain uses TRBV6-2 or TRBV6-3 with TRBJ2-7, with D perhaps TRBD1 (5 bases). Germline V gives CDR1 MNHEY, CDR2 SVGEGT. V dropped 5 bases and J dropped 3 bases, with 17 bases sitting between them. This CDR3 is built from 15 residues. The CDR3 is CASSKIPTGIYEQYF. The CDR3 bases are TGTGCCAGCAGTAAAATACCCACAGGCATCTACGAGCAGTACTTC.

The table lists this clonotype with a few counts. This rearrangement joins TRBV10-3 to TRBJ2-3; no clear D gene. Germline V CDR1 and CDR2: ENHRY, SYGVKD. V lost 8 bases, J lost 9 bases, and 21 bases lay in between. The CDR3 sequence is 14 residues long. As DNA, the CDR3 is TGTGCCATCGCCGGCCTCGATGGCGGCGGAACGCAGTATTTT. Protein sequence: CAIAGLDGGGTQYF.

This chain uses TRBV3-1 with TRBJ1-5; D is ambiguous. V was pared by 1 base and J by 0 bases, with 10 bases between. The CDR3 is made up of 16 amino acids. CDR1 is LGHDT, CDR2 YNNKEL, per germline (reference sequence). CDR3 sequence (DNA): TGTGCCAGCAGCCAAGGTGGCGGTTTTAGCAATCAGCCCCAGCATTTT. Protein product: CASSQGGGFSNQPQHF.

The chain links TRBV6-6 to TRBJ1-4, with 7 bases lining up with TRBD1. With 6 bases clipped from V and 6 bases from J, the junction kept 7 bases outside the gene matches. CDR3 size: 14 residues. Germline CDR1 MNHNY, CDR2 SVGAGI (reference sequence). The CDR3 spells CASSWGQQDEKLFF. In DNA form, the CDR3 reads TGTGCCAGCAGCTGGGGACAGCAAGATGAAAAACTGTTTTTT.

The chain uses TRBV29-1 and TRBJ2-4, with 9 bases aligning to TRBD1. CDR3 length: 14 amino acids. Germline assignment: CDR1 SQVTM and CDR2 ANQGSEA. Germline trimming cut 4 bases from V and 0 bases from J; bases unmatched to any gene: 1. The chain's CDR3 is CSVGQGGAKNIQYF. CDR3 DNA: TGCAGCGTTGGACAGGGGGGAGCCAAAAACATTCAGTACTTC. Complete variable domain (other parts from reference TRBV29-1 and TRBJ2-4): SAVISQKPSRDICQRGTSLTIQCQVDSQVTMMFWYRQQPGQSLTLIATANQGSEATYESGFVIDKFPISRPNLTFSTLTVSNMSPEDSSIYLCSVGQGGAKNIQYFGAGTRLSVL.

This clonotype showed up just a few times. The V call is TRBV28, the J call TRBJ2-1, with D perhaps TRBD2 (5 bases). V dropped 1 base and J dropped 8 bases, with 21 bases sitting between them. The CDR3 loop spans 17 amino acids. Per the germline V gene, CDR1 is MDHEN and CDR2 is SYDVKM. CDR3 sequence reads: CASSLLGEWVGLHEQFF. In DNA, the CDR3 is TGTGCCAGCAGTTTATTGGGAGAATGGGTGGGGTTGCATGAGCAGTTCTTC.

This clonotype was observed a few times. The chain is built from TRBV30 and TRBJ1-6; 7 bases are a match to TRBD1. This CDR3 region has 14 residues. Germline V gene lookup returns CDR1 GTSNPN and CDR2 SVGIG (reference sequence). V was clipped by 3 bases and J by 10 bases; unmatched bases: 9. Written as DNA, the CDR3 is TGTGCCTGGAGAAAACAGGGGAGTGGCTCACCCCTCCACTTT. As protein: CAWRKQGSGSPLHF.

This clonotype was picked up many times. A read error may be the cause here, since a much bigger clone is one base away. The rearrangement uses TRBV7-2 and TRBJ2-7; possibly TRBD1 or TRBD2 for D (5 bases each). V was shortened by 0 bases and J by 7 bases, with 19 bases between the two germline ends. Germline CDR1 and CDR2: SGHTA and FQGNSA. This CDR3 region has 16 residues. CDR3 loop: CASSLAGTTTRNEQYF. The CDR3, as DNA: TGTGCCAGCAGCTTAGCGGGGACCACCACACGCAATGAGCAGTACTTC.

This clonotype was detected many times. The chain joins TRBV12-3 or TRBV12-4 to TRBJ2-1; D perhaps matches TRBD2 (5 bases). V was shortened by 6 bases and J by 6 bases, with 9 bases between the two germline ends. The CDR3 totals 12 residues. CDR3: CASSPTSNEQFF. CDR3 sequence (DNA): TGTGCCAGCAGCCCCACTAGCAATGAGCAGTTCTTC.

The chain employs TRBV6-1 and TRBJ2-7, with a weak D call TRBD2 (5 bases). CDR3 length: 14 amino acids. V lost 2 bases and J 7 bases, leaving 15 bases between the germline ends. Germline V gene data show CDR1 as MNHNS and CDR2 as SASEGT. The CDR3 DNA sequence: TGTGCCAGCAGTGAATTGGACCATCCGGGGGAGCAGTACTTC. The encoded protein is CASSELDHPGEQYF.

V and J are TRBV6-5 and TRBJ2-3; no definite D call. The CDR3 loop spans 15 amino acids. In germline, CDR1 is MNHEY, CDR2 SVGAGI. V shed 5 bases and J shed 0 bases, with 12 bases lying between them. The CDR3 sequence: CASSPWQLSTDTQYF. DNA of the CDR3: TGTGCCAGCAGTCCCTGGCAGCTTAGCACAGATACGCAGTATTTT.

The chain recombines TRBV11-2 with TRBJ2-7; the D gene is possibly TRBD2 (6 bases). V was shortened by 6 bases and J by 0 bases, with 12 bases between the two germline ends. Germline V gene lookup returns CDR1 SGHAT and CDR2 FQNNGV. This CDR3 contains 14 residues. The CDR3 reads CASRIAASSYEQYF. CDR3 coding DNA: TGTGCCAGCAGAATAGCGGCGAGCTCCTACGAGCAGTACTTC.

This clonotype showed up just a few times. This rearrangement joins TRBV20-1 to TRBJ1-5; D remains ambiguous. Trimming pared 2 bases from V and 0 bases from J, leaving 8 bases between. The germline CDR1 and CDR2 sequences are DFQATT and SNEGSKA (reference sequence). The CDR3 has 14 residues. The chain's CDR3 is CSARRGNSNQPQHF. Written as DNA, the CDR3 is TGCAGTGCTAGAAGAGGGAATAGCAATCAGCCCCAGCATTTT.